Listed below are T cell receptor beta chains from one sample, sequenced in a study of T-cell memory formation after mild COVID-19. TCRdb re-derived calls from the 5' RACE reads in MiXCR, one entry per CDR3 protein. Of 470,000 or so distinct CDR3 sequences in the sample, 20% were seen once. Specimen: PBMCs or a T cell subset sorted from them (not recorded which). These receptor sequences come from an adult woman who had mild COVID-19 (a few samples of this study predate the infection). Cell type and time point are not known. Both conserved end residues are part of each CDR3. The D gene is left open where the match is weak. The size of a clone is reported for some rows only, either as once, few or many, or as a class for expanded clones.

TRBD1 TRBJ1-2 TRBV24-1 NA TGTGCCACCAGTGACGCACTCGGACAGGGGGGTCGAGGCTACACCTTC CATSDALGQGGRGYTF
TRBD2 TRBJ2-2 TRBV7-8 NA TGTGCCAGCAGCTCTCGGACTAGCGGGAGGGCCTCGCGTAGGGGGGAGCTGTTTTTT CASSSRTSGRASRRGELFF
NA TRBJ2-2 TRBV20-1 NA TGCAGTGCTTCCAGGGCCGGGGAGCTGTTTTTT CSASRAGELFF
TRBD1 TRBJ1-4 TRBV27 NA TGTGCCAGCAGTACCTGGACAGGGGGCTTTGAAAAACTGTTTTTT CASSTWTGGFEKLFF
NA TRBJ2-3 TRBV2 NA TGTGCCAGCAGCGGATTCTGGGGGAGAGCGGCAGATACGCAGTATTTT CASSGFWGRAADTQYF
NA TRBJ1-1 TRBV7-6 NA TGTGCCAGCAGCTTAGGCCTGCTGAACACTGAAGCTTTCTTT CASSLGLLNTEAFF
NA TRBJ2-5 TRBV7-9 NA TGTGCCAGCAGCTCGACCGATGGGGGTCAAGAGACCCAGTACTTC CASSSTDGGQETQYF
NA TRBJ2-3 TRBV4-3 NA TGCGCCAGCAGCCAAGGATCCGACCGGGCCCTAGATACGCAGTATTTT CASSQGSDRALDTQYF
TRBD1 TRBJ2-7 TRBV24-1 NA TGTGCCACCAGCGAAAGCAGGGGGCCCTACGAGCAGTACTTC CATSESRGPYEQYF
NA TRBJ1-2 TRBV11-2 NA TGTGCCAGCAGCGCCGGGACTTTCTATGGCTACACCTTC CASSAGTFYGYTF
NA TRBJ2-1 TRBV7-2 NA TGTGCCATCTGGACTGCCCGTTGGGAGCAGTTCTTC CAIWTARWEQFF
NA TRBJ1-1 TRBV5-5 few TGTGCCAGCAGCTCCCTATCCAACACTGAAGCTTTCTTT CASSSLSNTEAFF
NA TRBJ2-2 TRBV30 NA TGTGCCTGGAGGCAAAACACCGGGGAGCTGTTTTTT CAWRQNTGELFF
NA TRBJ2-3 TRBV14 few TGTGCCAGCAGCCAACGGACTCGAACCCGCACAGATACGCAGTATTTT CASSQRTRTRTDTQYF
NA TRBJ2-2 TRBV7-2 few TGTGCCAGCAGCTCCAGAATAACCGGGGAGCTGTTTTTT CASSSRITGELFF
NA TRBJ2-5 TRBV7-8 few TGTGCCAGCAGCTTCCTTGGGCAGATCTCTTACCAAGAGACCCAGTACTTC CASSFLGQISYQETQYF
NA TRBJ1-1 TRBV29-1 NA TGCAGCGTTTCTGGCTATGGGGTGATGAACACTGAAGCTTTCTTT CSVSGYGVMNTEAFF
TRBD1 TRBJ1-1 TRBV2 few TGTGCCAGCAGGGGGACAGGGGGCCTCACTGAAGCTTTCTTT CASRGTGGLTEAFF
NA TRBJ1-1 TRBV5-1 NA TGCGCCAGCAGCCCACGGCCGGGGACTGAAGCTTTCTTT CASSPRPGTEAFF
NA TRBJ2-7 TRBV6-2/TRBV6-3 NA TGTGCCAGCAGTTACTGGATGGACTACGAGCAGTACTTC CASSYWMDYEQYF
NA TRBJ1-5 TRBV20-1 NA TGCAGTGCTAGTAGGGACGGGAGGGGTAATCAGCCCCAGCATTTT CSASRDGRGNQPQHF
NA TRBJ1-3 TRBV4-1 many TGCGCCAGCAGCCATTCATCCGACCCAGGGAAAGGTGGAAACACCATATATTTT CASSHSSDPGKGGNTIYF
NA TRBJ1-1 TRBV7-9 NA TGTGCCAGCAGCCCGGGACTACCGAACACTGAAGCTTTCTTT CASSPGLPNTEAFF
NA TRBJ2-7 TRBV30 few TGTGCCTGGAGTCCCTCCTACGAGCAGTACTTC CAWSPSYEQYF
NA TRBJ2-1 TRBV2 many TGTGCCAGCAGAGGCCTCTACAATGAGCAGTTCTTC CASRGLYNEQFF
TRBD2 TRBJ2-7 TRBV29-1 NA TGCAGCGTTGTAGGGACTAGCATCTACGAGCAGTACTTC CSVVGTSIYEQYF
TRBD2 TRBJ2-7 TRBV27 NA TGTGCCAGCAGTTCGGCGACTAGCGCTTACTACGAGCAGTACTTC CASSSATSAYYEQYF
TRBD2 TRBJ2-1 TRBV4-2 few TGTGCCAGCAGCCAAGCGGCGGGAGGGCCACGTAGTGAGCAGTTCTTC CASSQAAGGPRSEQFF
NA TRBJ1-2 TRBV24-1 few TGTGCCACCCAAGCGGGGAACAACTATGGCTACACCTTC CATQAGNNYGYTF
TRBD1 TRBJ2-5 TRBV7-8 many TGTGCCAGCAGCTTTACAGGGGTTACCAGAGAGACCCAGTACTTC CASSFTGVTRETQYF
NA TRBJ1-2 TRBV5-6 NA TGTGCCAGCAGCTTGGGACAGGCTAGCTATGGCTACACCTTC CASSLGQASYGYTF
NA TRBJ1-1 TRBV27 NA TGTGCCAGCAGTTTCTCCGCCTTCAGAAACACTGAAGCTTTCTTT CASSFSAFRNTEAFF
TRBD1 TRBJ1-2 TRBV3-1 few TGTGCCAGCAGCCTAAAGACAGGGGTTAAAGACTATGGCTACACCTTC CASSLKTGVKDYGYTF
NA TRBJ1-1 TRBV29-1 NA TGCAGCGTAGCGAAAAGACCTAACACTGAAGCTTTCTTT CSVAKRPNTEAFF
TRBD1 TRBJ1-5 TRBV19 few TGTGCCAGTAGTGGCGGCAGGGGGCAGCCCCAGCATTTT CASSGGRGQPQHF
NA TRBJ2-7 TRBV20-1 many TGCAGTGCCAGACAGGACCCGAACTCCTACGAGCAGTACTTC CSARQDPNSYEQYF
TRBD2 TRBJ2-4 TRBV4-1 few TGCGCCAGCAGCCAGCCCCTAAGGACTAGCGGGAGGAGTGGGGCCAAAAACATTCAGTACTTC CASSQPLRTSGRSGAKNIQYF
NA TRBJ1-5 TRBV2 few TGTGCCAGTAATCCGGGCTACAATCAGCCCCAGCATTTT CASNPGYNQPQHF
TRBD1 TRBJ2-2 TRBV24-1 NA TGTGCCACCAGTGACCCGGGACAGGGTTACACCGGGGAGCTGTTTTTT CATSDPGQGYTGELFF